The rows below give T cell receptor beta chains drawn from one sample of a study of early T cells in non-severe SARS-CoV-2 infection. One entry per CDR3 protein, called by TCRdb with MiXCR from the 5' RACE reads. Of 25,000 to 35,000 distinct CDR3 sequences in the sample, 4.6% are singletons; the top ten hold less than 6%. The material sequenced was whole blood, taken at baseline. The receptors here all came from an adult who was a healthcare worker with PCR-confirmed SARS-CoV-2 infection or an uninfected control (not recorded which). Both conserved end residues are part of each CDR3. A D gene is named only where the DNA matches it firmly. The listing skips clone size in some rows; elsewhere it reads once, few, many or a size class.

clone size | J gene | D gene | V gene | CDR3 length | CDR3 protein | CDR3 DNA
many | TRBJ2-7 | . | TRBV30 | 11 | CAWSAQERQCF | TGTGCCTGGAGTGCACAGGAGCGCCAGTGCTTC
many | TRBJ1-2 | . | TRBV28 | 12 | CATTRGSSGYTF | TGTGCCACCACCCGAGGTTCTTCTGGCTACACCTTC
many | TRBJ1-2 | TRBD1 | TRBV24-1 | 13 | CATSDPGQGDYTF | TGTGCCACCAGTGATCCGGGACAGGGTGACTACACCTTC
many | TRBJ1-5 | . | TRBV7-2 | 13 | CASSRDGLQPQHF | TGTGCCAGCAGCCGAGACGGCCTTCAGCCCCAGCATTTT
many | TRBJ2-7 | TRBD2 | TRBV6-5 | 16 | CASSYSGGSSSYEQYF | TGTGCCAGCAGTTACAGCGGGGGCTCCAGCTCCTACGAGCAGTACTTC
many | TRBJ2-7 | . | TRBV7-3 | 13 | CASSPLPGDEQYF | TGTGCCAGCAGCCCACTGCCGGGAGACGAGCAGTACTTC
many | TRBJ1-2 | TRBD1 | TRBV11-2 | 15 | CASSSPSGQLYGYTF | TGTGCCAGCAGCTCCCCGTCGGGACAGCTTTATGGCTACACCTTC
many | TRBJ2-5 | TRBD2 | TRBV20-1 | 15 | CSASAAGGLIETQYF | TGCAGTGCCAGCGCCGCGGGGGGCCTAATAGAGACCCAGTACTTC
many | TRBJ2-5 | TRBD1 | TRBV7-2 | 13 | CASSPGTEETQYF | TGTGCCAGCAGCCCCGGGACAGAAGAGACCCAGTACTTC
many | TRBJ1-3 | . | TRBV30 | 14 | CAWSRGGSGNTIYF | TGTGCCTGGAGCCGGGGGGGATCTGGAAACACCATATATTTT
many | TRBJ2-7 | TRBD2 | TRBV10-2 | 16 | CASSESRLAGFYEQYF | TGCGCCAGCAGTGAGTCGAGGCTAGCGGGCTTCTACGAGCAGTACTTC
many | TRBJ1-2 | . | TRBV20-1 | 14 | CSAREGGRVSGYTF | TGCAGTGCTAGAGAAGGAGGCAGGGTATCAGGCTACACCTTC
many | TRBJ2-7 | . | TRBV7-9 | 11 | CASSPSYEQYF | TGTGCCAGCAGCCCTTCCTACGAGCAGTACTTC
few | TRBJ2-5 | . | TRBV7-7 | 14 | CASSLSQGSETQYF | TGTGCCAGCAGCTTAAGTCAGGGATCAGAGACCCAGTACTTC
. | TRBJ2-5 | . | TRBV2 | 14 | CASSPQGGRETQYF | TGTGCCAGCAGCCCCCAGGGGGGGCGTGAGACCCAGTACTTC
. | TRBJ2-1 | . | TRBV2 | 15 | CASSEEAAVHNEQFF | TGTGCCAGCAGTGAAGAGGCGGCAGTGCACAATGAGCAGTTCTTC
many | TRBJ1-5 | TRBD1 | TRBV5-1 | 15 | CASSLQGASNQPQHF | TGCGCCAGCAGCTTACAGGGGGCTAGCAATCAGCCCCAGCATTTT
. | TRBJ2-5 | . | TRBV7-6 | 14 | CASSETRARETQYF | TGTGCCAGCAGCGAAACAAGGGCCAGAGAGACCCAGTACTTC
many | TRBJ2-1 | TRBD1 | TRBV7-2 | 14 | CASSFAGTGNEQFF | TGTGCCAGCAGCTTCGCTGGGACAGGGAATGAGCAGTTCTTC
. | TRBJ2-5 | . | TRBV6-2/TRBV6-3 | 14 | CASSPFVGVKTQYF | TGTGCCAGCAGCCCCTTTGTGGGGGTCAAGACCCAGTACTTC
. | TRBJ2-2 | TRBD1 | TRBV10-3 | 16 | CAISDAGTGNTGELFF | TGTGCCATCAGTGACGCCGGGACAGGGAACACCGGGGAGCTGTTTTTT
many | TRBJ2-6 | . | TRBV29-1 | 12 | CSVGAGANVLTF | TGCAGCGTTGGGGCTGGGGCCAACGTCCTGACTTTC
many | TRBJ1-5 | . | TRBV2 | 14 | CASSGTPHDQPQHF | TGTGCCAGCAGCGGGACACCGCACGATCAGCCCCAGCATTTT
many | TRBJ2-7 | . | TRBV4-1 | 19 | CASSHLPGESIGPSYEQYF | TGCGCCAGCAGCCACCTCCCTGGCGAGTCGATCGGCCCGTCCTACGAGCAGTACTTC
many | TRBJ1-1 | . | TRBV28 | 13 | CASSQTGNTEAFF | TGTGCCAGCAGTCAGACCGGGAACACTGAAGCTTTCTTT
. | TRBJ2-3 | . | TRBV6-1 | 14 | CASRLVGYTDTQYF | TGTGCCAGCAGATTAGTGGGGTACACAGATACGCAGTATTTT
. | TRBJ2-4 | . | TRBV29-1 | 12 | CSVTIGKNIQYF | TGCAGCGTTACGATCGGGAAAAACATTCAGTACTTC
many | TRBJ2-7 | . | TRBV6-2/TRBV6-3 | 13 | CASSQLVSGEQYF | TGTGCCAGCAGCCAACTAGTCTCGGGCGAGCAGTACTTC
many | TRBJ1-6 | . | TRBV9 | 13 | CASRGDSSSPLHF | TGTGCCAGCAGGGGGGACTCTTCTTCACCCCTCCACTTT
many | TRBJ1-1 | TRBD1 | TRBV5-5 | 14 | CASSLATGAAEAFF | TGTGCCAGCAGCTTGGCCACAGGGGCTGCTGAAGCTTTCTTT
many | TRBJ1-1 | . | TRBV27 | 12 | CASYTGRNEAFF | TGTGCCAGCTACACGGGTAGGAATGAAGCTTTCTTT
many | TRBJ2-2 | . | TRBV19 | 12 | CASSPLGGELFF | TGTGCCAGTAGTCCCCTCGGCGGGGAGCTGTTTTTT
many | TRBJ2-1 | TRBD2 | TRBV5-1 | 18 | CASSSLSGTSGGPGEQFF | TGCGCCAGCAGCTCCCTTTCCGGCACTAGCGGGGGGCCAGGGGAGCAGTTCTTC
many | TRBJ2-1 | . | TRBV11-2 | 15 | CASSLGQSFGFGQFF | TGTGCCAGCAGCTTAGGACAGTCTTTTGGGTTCGGCCAGTTCTTC
many | TRBJ2-1 | TRBD2 | TRBV6-6 | 14 | CASSFGGRDNEQFF | TGTGCCAGCAGTTTCGGCGGGAGGGACAATGAGCAGTTCTTC
many | TRBJ2-5 | . | TRBV19 | 15 | CASSPRGQGVGTQYF | TGTGCCAGTAGTCCCCGGGGGCAGGGTGTGGGGACCCAGTACTTC
many | TRBJ2-1 | TRBD2 | TRBV12-3/TRBV12-4 | 15 | CASSPGGGRNNEQFF | TGTGCCAGCAGCCCGGGCGGGGGGCGTAACAATGAGCAGTTCTTC
. | TRBJ1-6 | . | TRBV6-6 | 13 | CASRANYNSPLHF | TGTGCCAGCAGGGCGAACTATAATTCACCCCTCCACTTT
. | TRBJ2-5 | . | TRBV7-6 | 13 | CASSALPQETQYF | TGTGCCAGCAGCGCACTACCGCAAGAGACCCAGTACTTC
. | TRBJ2-5 | . | TRBV28 | 13 | CASLGEGIETQYF | TGTGCCAGCCTCGGAGAGGGGATAGAGACCCAGTACTTC
many | TRBJ2-1 | . | TRBV5-4 | 14 | CASRGAGEGNEQFF | TGTGCCAGCAGGGGAGCGGGTGAGGGCAATGAGCAGTTCTTC
many | TRBJ2-7 | TRBD2 | TRBV3-1 | 13 | CASSHGTSGTKGF | TGTGCCAGCAGCCACGGGACTAGCGGGACCAAAGGCTTC
medium-sized | TRBJ2-7 | . | TRBV7-2 | 16 | CASSLVAPSWGYEQYF | TGTGCCAGCAGCTTAGTTGCTCCTAGTTGGGGGTACGAGCAGTACTTC
many | TRBJ1-2 | . | TRBV20-1 | 14 | CSARVQGTNYGYTF | TGCAGTGCTAGAGTCCAGGGGACTAACTATGGCTACACCTTC
many | TRBJ2-3 | . | TRBV24-1 | 16 | CATSDVRFSGTDTQYF | TGTGCCACCAGTGATGTGCGGTTCTCGGGCACAGATACGCAGTATTTT
many | TRBJ2-7 | TRBD1 | TRBV10-3 | 16 | CAISEWLRGLRYEQYF | TGTGCCATCAGTGAGTGGCTCAGGGGGCTCCGGTACGAGCAGTACTTC
many | TRBJ2-1 | . | TRBV20-1 | 16 | CSARSGAVAVRNEQFF | TGCAGTGCTAGATCAGGCGCGGTAGCGGTGAGGAATGAGCAGTTCTTC
many | TRBJ2-6 | TRBD1 | TRBV28 | 17 | CASSLAGGYSGANVLTF | TGTGCCAGCAGTTTGGCAGGGGGCTACTCTGGGGCCAACGTCCTGACTTTC
few | TRBJ2-7 | TRBD2 | TRBV29-1 | 17 | CSVATGVAGHLSYEQYF | TGCAGCGTTGCCACCGGAGTAGCGGGACATCTTTCCTACGAGCAGTACTTC
. | TRBJ2-7 | . | TRBV29-1 | 11 | CSVVRGYEQYF | TGCAGCGTTGTCAGGGGCTACGAGCAGTACTTC
. | TRBJ1-1 | TRBD1 | TRBV27 | 16 | CASSLLRTGGMAEAFF | TGTGCCAGCAGTCTCCTCCGGACAGGGGGGATGGCTGAAGCTTTCTTT
. | TRBJ2-3 | . | TRBV11-2 | 13 | CASILWGTDTQYF | TGTGCCAGCATTCTTTGGGGGACAGATACGCAGTATTTT